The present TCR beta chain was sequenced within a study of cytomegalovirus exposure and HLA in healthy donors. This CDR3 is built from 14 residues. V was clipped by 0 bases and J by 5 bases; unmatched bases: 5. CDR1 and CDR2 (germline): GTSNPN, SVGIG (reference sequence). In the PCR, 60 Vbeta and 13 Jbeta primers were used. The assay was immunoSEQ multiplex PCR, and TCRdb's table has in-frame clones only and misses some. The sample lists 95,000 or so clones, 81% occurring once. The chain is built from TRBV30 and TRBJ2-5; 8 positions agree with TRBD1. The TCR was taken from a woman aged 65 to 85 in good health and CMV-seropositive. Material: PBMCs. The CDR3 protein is CAWSVRQGMETQYF. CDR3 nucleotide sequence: TGTGCCTGGAGTGTACGACAGGGGATGGAGACCCAGTACTTC. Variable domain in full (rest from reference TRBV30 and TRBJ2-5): SQTIHQWPATLVQPVGSPLSLECTVEGTSNPNLYWYRQAAGRGLQLLFYSVGIGQISSEVPQNLSASRPQDRQFILSSKKLLLSDSGFYLCAWSVRQGMETQYFGPGTRLLVL.